These 10 T cell receptor beta chains were all obtained from the same sample, sequenced in a study of shared clonotypes between healthy human individuals. The assay was immunoSEQ multiplex PCR, and TCRdb's table has in-frame clones only and misses some. Of about a million clones listed, roughly 80% are singletons. Specimen: memory CD4+ T cells from PBMCs. Subset defined: CD45RA-negative fraction. The origin of the receptors is a man between 18 and 35 years old in good health. Some clones in this sample may be carry-over from other donors' samples.

V is TRBV5-6 and J is TRBJ2-1; 8 bases map to TRBD2. This CDR3 is 18 amino acids long. V dropped 4 bases and J dropped 4; count of bases not matched to a gene: 16. The V gene's germline CDR1 is SGHDT and CDR2 YYEEEE. The CDR3 reads CASSLRVGSGTSYNEQFF. In DNA, the CDR3 is TGTGCCAGCAGCCTCCGGGTCGGGAGTGGGACTAGTTACAATGAGCAGTTCTTC.

The chain combines TRBV4-2 with TRBJ2-2; D uncertain. Per the germline V gene, CDR1 is LGHNA and CDR2 is YNFKEQ. CDR3 length equals 15 residues. Trimming took 1 base from V and 0 from J, leaving 6 bases between them. This CDR3 reads CASSQGRANTGELFF. The CDR3 DNA follows: TGTGCCAGCAGCCAAGGTAGGGCGAACACCGGGGAGCTGTTTTTT.

The genes are TRBV28 and TRBJ1-2; D is possibly TRBD1 (6 bases). Germline V gene sequence: CDR1 MDHEN, CDR2 SYDVKM. Deletions cut 6 bases from V and 2 bases from J, with 19 bases between. This CDR3 has 16 amino acids. CDR3 amino acids: CASRQLGGMSNYGYTF. The CDR3 region has the DNA TGTGCCAGCAGACAACTAGGGGGAATGTCGAACTATGGCTACACCTTC.

The DNA for the CDR3 is TGCGCCAGCAGCGTAGGGACAGAAGGTGAAAAACTGTTTTTT. It encodes CASSVGTEGEKLFF. J is TRBJ1-4 and V is TRBV5-1, with TRBD1 matching over 7 bases. Losses at the gene ends were 4 bases for V and 7 bases for J; bases not matched to a gene: 7. Germline CDR1 reads SGHRS; CDR2 reads YFSETQ. CDR3 length equals 14 residues.

This chain connects TRBV6-1 to TRBJ1-4; 8 positions agree with TRBD1. The V gene's germline CDR1 is MNHNS and CDR2 SASEGT. V shed 1 base and J 3 bases; nucleotides not matched to a gene: 1. The CDR3 spans 15 residues. DNA for the CDR3: TGTGCCAGCAGTGAAGTGACAGGGGCTAATGAAAAACTGTTTTTT. Amino acid sequence: CASSEVTGANEKLFF.

This rearrangement joins TRBV28 to TRBJ2-3, with 14 bases aligning to TRBD2. The CDR3 extends over 17 amino acids. Germline V CDR1 and CDR2: MDHEN, SYDVKM. J gave up 3 bases and V 1 base, and 3 bases lay outside the gene matches. The CDR3 coding sequence is TGTGCCAGCAGTTTATACTGGACTAGCGGGAGGACAGATACGCAGTATTTT. Amino acids: CASSLYWTSGRTDTQYF.

To note about this clone: Other nucleotide sequences from this sample produce the same CDR3. The chain combines TRBV30 with TRBJ1-2; TRBD1 matches at 7 bases. Trimming at V came to 1 base and at J to 5 bases, leaving 1 base not matched to a gene. The CDR3 extends over 12 amino acids. CDR1 GTSNPN and CDR2 SVGIG come from the germline V gene (reference sequence). The CDR3 loop is CAWSAQGYGYTF. CDR3 nucleotides: TGTGCCTGGAGTGCACAGGGGTATGGCTACACCTTC.

V is TRBV7-9 and J is TRBJ2-5; unclear D gene. The V end was cut by 0 bases, the J end by 7 bases, with 9 bases between. CDR3 length: 13 amino acids. CDR1 SEHNR and CDR2 FQNEAQ come from the germline V gene (reference sequence). The CDR3 DNA sequence: TGTGCCAGCAGCTTAGCTAGCTTTGGGACCCAGTACTTC. This sequence encodes CASSLASFGTQYF.

In this sample, this clone turned up many times. This sequence joins TRBV11-3 and TRBJ2-2, with D tentatively TRBD2 (5 bases). CDR1 and CDR2 (germline): SGHNT, YENEEA. The CDR3 is made up of 14 amino acids. V lost 8 bases and J 2 bases, leaving 12 bases between the germline ends. CDR3 in DNA: TGTGCCAGCTCAAGGGAGCTCAACACCGGGGAGCTGTTTTTT. It is translated as CASSRELNTGELFF. Full variable domain (missing parts from reference TRBV11-3 and TRBJ2-2): EAGVVQSPRYKIIEKKQPVAFWCNPISGHNTLYWYLQNLGQGPELLIRYENEEAVDDSQLPKDRFSAERLKGVDSTLKIQPAELGDSAVYLCASSRELNTGELFFGEGSRLTVL.

Concerning this clone: This may arise from a read error, as a much more abundant clone is one base away. The chain recombines TRBV11-2 with TRBJ1-2, with D unclear. V gave up 1 base and J gave up 4 bases, with 4 bases separating them. Germline V gene lookup returns CDR1 SGHAT and CDR2 FQNNGV. The length of the CDR3 is 12 residues. The CDR3 is CASSLGGYGYTF. The DNA of the CDR3 is TGTGCCAGCAGCTTAGGGGGCTATGGCTACACCTTC.